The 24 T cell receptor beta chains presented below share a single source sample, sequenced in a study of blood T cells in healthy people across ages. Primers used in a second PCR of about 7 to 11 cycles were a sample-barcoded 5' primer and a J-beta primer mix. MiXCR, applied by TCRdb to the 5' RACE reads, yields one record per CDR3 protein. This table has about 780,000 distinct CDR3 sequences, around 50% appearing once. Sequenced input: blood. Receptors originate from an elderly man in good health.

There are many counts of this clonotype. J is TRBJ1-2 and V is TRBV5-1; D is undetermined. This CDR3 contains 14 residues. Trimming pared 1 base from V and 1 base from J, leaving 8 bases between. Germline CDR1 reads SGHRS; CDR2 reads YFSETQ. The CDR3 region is CASSLTAVNYGYTF. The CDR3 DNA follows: TGCGCCAGCAGCTTGACGGCGGTTAACTATGGCTACACCTTC. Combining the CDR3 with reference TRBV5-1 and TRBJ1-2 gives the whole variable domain KAGVTQTPRYLIKTRGQQVTLSCSPISGHRSVSWYQQTPGQGLQFLFEYFSETQRNKGNFPGRFSGRQFSNSRSEMNVSTLELGDSALYLCASSLTAVNYGYTFGSGTRLTVV.

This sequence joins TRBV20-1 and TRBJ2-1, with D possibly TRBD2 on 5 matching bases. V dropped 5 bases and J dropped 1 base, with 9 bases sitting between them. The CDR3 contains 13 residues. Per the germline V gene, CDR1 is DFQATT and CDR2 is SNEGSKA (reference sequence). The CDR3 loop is CSAYGVSYNEQFF. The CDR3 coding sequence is TGCAGTGCTTACGGGGTGTCCTACAATGAGCAGTTCTTC.

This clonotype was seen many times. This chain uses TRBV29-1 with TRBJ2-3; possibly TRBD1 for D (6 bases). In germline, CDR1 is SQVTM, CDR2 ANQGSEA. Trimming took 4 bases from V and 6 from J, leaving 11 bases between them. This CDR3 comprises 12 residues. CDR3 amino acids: CSVVQGPDTQYF. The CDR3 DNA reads TGCAGCGTTGTACAGGGACCGGATACGCAGTATTTT.

The CDR3: CSAGVDRTRREQYF. The CDR3 coding sequence is TGCAGCGCCGGAGTTGATCGGACTAGACGGGAGCAGTACTTC. The genes are TRBV29-1 and TRBJ2-7, with 7 bases lining up with TRBD2. Trimming removed 7 bases from V and 7 bases from J; junction bases left unmatched: 16. Germline V gene lookup returns CDR1 SQVTM and CDR2 ANQGSEA. This CDR3 region has 14 residues.

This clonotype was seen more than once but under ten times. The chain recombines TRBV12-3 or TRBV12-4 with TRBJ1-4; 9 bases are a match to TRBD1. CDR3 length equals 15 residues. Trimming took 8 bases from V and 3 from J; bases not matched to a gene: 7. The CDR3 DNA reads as TGTGCCAGCGGGCAACAGGGGGCGTCTAATGAAAAACTGTTTTTT. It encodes CASGQQGASNEKLFF.

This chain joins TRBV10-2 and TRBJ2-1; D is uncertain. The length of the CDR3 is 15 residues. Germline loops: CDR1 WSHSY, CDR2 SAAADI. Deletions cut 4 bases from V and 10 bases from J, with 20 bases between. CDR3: CASSVFEVFNGEQFF. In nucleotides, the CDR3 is TGCGCCAGCAGTGTATTTGAGGTGTTCAACGGAGAGCAGTTCTTC.

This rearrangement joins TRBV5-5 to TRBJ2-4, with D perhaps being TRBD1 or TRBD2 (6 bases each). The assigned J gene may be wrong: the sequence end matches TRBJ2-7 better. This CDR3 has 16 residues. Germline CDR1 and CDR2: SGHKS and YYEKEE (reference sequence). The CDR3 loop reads CASSLDPRGVSHEQYF. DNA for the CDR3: TGTGCCAGCAGCTTGGACCCTAGGGGGGTTTCTCACGAGCAGTACTTC.

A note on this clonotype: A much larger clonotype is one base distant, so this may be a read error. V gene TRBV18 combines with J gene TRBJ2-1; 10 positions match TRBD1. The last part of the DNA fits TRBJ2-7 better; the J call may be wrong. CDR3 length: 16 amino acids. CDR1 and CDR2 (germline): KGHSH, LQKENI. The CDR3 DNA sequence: TGTGCCAGCTCACGCGGGACAGGGGAATCCTACAATGAGCAGTACTTC. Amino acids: CASSRGTGESYNEQYF.

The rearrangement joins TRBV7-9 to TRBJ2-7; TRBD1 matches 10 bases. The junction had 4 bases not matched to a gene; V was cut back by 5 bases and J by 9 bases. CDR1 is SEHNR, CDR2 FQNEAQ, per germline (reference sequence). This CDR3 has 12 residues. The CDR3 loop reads CASSMDRGSQYF. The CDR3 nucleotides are TGTGCCAGCAGCATGGACAGGGGGTCGCAGTACTTC.

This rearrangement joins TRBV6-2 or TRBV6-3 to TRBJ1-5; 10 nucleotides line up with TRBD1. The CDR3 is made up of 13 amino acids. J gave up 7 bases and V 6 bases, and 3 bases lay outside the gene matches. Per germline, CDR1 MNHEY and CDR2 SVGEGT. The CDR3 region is CASRTGGWQPQHF. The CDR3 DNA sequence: TGTGCCAGCAGGACAGGGGGCTGGCAGCCCCAGCATTTT.

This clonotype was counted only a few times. In DNA, the CDR3 is TGTGCCAGCAGCCAAGGGGACGGGGCCTCGGCCAGGAATACGCAGTATTTT. Protein sequence: CASSQGDGASARNTQYF. J is TRBJ2-3 and V is TRBV4-2; tentatively, D is TRBD1 or TRBD2 (5 bases each). V lost 1 base, J lost 7 bases, and 21 bases lay in between. Germline V gives CDR1 LGHNA, CDR2 YNFKEQ. The CDR3 contains 17 residues.

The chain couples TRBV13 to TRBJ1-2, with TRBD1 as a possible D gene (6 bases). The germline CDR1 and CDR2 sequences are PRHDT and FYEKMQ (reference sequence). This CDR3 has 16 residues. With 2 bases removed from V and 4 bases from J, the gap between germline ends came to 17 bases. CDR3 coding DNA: TGTGCCAGCAGCTTAACCGGGGGCCAAAAACCCTATGGCTACACCTTC. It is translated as CASSLTGGQKPYGYTF.

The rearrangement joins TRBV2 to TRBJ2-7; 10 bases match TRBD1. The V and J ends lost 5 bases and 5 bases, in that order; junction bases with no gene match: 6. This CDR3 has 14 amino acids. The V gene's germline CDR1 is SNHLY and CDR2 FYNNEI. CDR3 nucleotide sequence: TGTGCCAGCAGTCTCCGGGACAGGGGCCACGAGCAGTACTTC. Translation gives CASSLRDRGHEQYF.

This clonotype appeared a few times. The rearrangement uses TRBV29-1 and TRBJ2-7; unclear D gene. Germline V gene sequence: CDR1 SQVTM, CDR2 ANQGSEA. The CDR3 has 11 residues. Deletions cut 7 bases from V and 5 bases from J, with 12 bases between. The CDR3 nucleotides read TGCAGCGCCCAAGACTGGGACGAGCAGTACTTC. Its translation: CSAQDWDEQYF.

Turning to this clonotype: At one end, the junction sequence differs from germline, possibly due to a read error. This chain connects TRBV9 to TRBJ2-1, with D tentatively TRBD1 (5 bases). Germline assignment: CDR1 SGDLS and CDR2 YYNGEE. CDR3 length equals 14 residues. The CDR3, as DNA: TGTGTCAGCAGCTTGGACCCAGGGTACAATGAGCAGTTCTTC. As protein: CVSSLDPGYNEQFF. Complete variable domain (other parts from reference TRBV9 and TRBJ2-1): DSGVTQTPKHLITATGQRVTLRCSPRSGDLSVYWYQQSLDQGLQFLIQYYNGEERAKGNILERFSAQQFPDLHSELNLSSLELGDSALYFCVSSLDPGYNEQFFGPGTRLTVL.

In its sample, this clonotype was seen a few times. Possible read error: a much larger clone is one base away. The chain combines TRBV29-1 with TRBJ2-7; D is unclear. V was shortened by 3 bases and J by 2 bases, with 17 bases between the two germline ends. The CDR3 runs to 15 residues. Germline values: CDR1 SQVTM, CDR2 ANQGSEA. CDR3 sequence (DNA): TGCAGCGTTGATGAAAGTGCCGGGCCGACCTACGAGCAGTACTTC. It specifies CSVDESAGPTYEQYF.

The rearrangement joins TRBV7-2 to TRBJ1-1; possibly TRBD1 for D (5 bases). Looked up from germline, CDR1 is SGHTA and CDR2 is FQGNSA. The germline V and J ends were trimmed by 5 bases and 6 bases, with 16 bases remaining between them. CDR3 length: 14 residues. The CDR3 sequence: CASSVQGLLSEAFF. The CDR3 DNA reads TGTGCCAGCAGCGTTCAGGGTTTGCTCTCTGAAGCTTTCTTT.

The CDR3 protein is CASATPRFPHEQYF. CDR3 bases: TGTGCCAGCGCCACCCCCAGGTTCCCTCACGAGCAGTACTTC. The rearrangement links TRBV28 to TRBJ2-7; no firm D call. Germline CDR1 reads MDHEN; CDR2 reads SYDVKM. V lost 8 bases and J lost 5, with 19 bases in between. The length of the CDR3 is 14 residues. Using reference TRBV28 and TRBJ2-7 for the parts outside the CDR3, the full variable domain is DVKVTQSSRYLVKRTGEKVFLECVQDMDHENMFWYRQDPGLGLRLIYFSYDVKMKEKGDIPEGYSVSREKKERFSLILESASTNQTSMYLCASATPRFPHEQYFGPGTRLTVT.

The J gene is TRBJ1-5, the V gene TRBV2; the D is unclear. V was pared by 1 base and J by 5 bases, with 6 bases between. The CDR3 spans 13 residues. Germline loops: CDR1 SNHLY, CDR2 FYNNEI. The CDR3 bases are TGTGCCAGCAGTGAAGAAAGCCATCAGCCCCAGCATTTT. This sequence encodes CASSEESHQPQHF.

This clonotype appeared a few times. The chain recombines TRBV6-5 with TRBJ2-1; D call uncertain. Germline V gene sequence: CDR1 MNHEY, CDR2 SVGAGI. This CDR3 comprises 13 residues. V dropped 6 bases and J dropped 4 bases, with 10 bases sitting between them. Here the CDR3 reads CASSADHYNEQFF. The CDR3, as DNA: TGTGCCAGCAGCGCCGACCATTACAATGAGCAGTTCTTC.

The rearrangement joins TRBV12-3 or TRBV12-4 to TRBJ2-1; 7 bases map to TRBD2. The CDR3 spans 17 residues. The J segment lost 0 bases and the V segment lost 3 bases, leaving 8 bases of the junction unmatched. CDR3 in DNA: TGTGCCAGCAGTTTTAGTCTAGCGGAGATCTCCTACAATGAGCAGTTCTTC. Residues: CASSFSLAEISYNEQFF.

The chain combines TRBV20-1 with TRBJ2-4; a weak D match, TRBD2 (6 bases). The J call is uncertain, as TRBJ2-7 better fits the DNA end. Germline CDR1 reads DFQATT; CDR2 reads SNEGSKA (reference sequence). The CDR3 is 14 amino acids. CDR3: CSARDMEGRYEQYF. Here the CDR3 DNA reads TGCAGTGCTAGAGATATGGAGGGGAGGTACGAGCAGTACTTC.

CDR3 in DNA: TGTGCCAGCAGCCGACAGGGGAGGAACACTGAAGCTTTCTTT. This codes for CASSRQGRNTEAFF. The V gene is TRBV7-9, the J gene TRBJ1-1; 8 bases align to TRBD1. V lost 5 bases and J lost 1; bases outside the gene matches: 3. Per the germline V gene, CDR1 is SEHNR and CDR2 is FQNEAQ (reference sequence). This CDR3 comprises 14 residues.

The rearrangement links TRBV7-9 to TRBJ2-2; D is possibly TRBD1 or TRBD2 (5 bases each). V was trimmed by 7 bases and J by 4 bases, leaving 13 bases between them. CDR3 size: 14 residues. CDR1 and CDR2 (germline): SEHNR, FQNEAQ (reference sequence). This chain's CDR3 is CASIGESFTGELFF. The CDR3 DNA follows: TGTGCCAGCATAGGGGAGAGCTTCACCGGGGAGCTGTTTTTT.